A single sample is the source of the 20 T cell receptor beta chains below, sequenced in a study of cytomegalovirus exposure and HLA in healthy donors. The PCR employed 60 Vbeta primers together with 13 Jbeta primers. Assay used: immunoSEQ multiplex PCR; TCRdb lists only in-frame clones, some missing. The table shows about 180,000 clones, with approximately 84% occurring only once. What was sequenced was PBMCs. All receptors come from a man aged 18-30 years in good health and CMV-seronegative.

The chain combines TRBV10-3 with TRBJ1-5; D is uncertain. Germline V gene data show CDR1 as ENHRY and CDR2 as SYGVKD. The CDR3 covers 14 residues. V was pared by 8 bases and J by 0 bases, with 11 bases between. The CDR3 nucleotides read TGTGCCATCCCTTGGGCGAATAGCAATCAGCCCCAGCATTTT. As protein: CAIPWANSNQPQHF.

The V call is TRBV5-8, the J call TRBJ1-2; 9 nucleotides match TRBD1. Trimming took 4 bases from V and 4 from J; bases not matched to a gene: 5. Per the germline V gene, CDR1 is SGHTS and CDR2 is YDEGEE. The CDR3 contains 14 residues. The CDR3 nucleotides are TGTGCCAGCAGCCCCACGACAGGGGGCTATGGCTACACCTTC. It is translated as CASSPTTGGYGYTF. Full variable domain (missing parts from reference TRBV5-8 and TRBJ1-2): EAGVTQSPTHLIKTRGQQATLRCSPISGHTSVYWYQQALGLGLQFLLWYDEGEERNRGNFPPRFSGRQFPNYSSELNVNALELEDSALYLCASSPTTGGYGYTFGSGTRLTVV.

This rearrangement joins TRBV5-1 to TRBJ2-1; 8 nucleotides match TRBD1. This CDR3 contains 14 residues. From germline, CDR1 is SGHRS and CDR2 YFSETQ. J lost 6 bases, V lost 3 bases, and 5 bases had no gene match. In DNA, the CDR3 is TGCGCCAGCAGCTGGACCGGACAGGGCAATGAGCAGTTCTTC. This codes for CASSWTGQGNEQFF. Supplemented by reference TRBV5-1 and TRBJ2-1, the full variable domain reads KAGVTQTPRYLIKTRGQQVTLSCSPISGHRSVSWYQQTPGQGLQFLFEYFSETQRNKGNFPGRFSGRQFSNSRSEMNVSTLELGDSALYLCASSWTGQGNEQFFGPGTRLTVL.

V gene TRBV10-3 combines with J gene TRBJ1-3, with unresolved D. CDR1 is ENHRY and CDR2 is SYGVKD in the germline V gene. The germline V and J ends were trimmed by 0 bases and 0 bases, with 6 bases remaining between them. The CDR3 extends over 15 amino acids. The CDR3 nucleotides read TGTGCCATCAGTGAGTCTGTAATCTCTGGAAACACCATATATTTT. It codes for CAISESVISGNTIYF.

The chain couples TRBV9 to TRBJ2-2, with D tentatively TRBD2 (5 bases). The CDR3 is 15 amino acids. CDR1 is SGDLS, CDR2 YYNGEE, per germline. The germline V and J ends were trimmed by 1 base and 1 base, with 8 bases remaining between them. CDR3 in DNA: TGTGCCAGCAGCGTAAAAGGGAGGAACACCGGGGAGCTGTTTTTT. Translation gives CASSVKGRNTGELFF.

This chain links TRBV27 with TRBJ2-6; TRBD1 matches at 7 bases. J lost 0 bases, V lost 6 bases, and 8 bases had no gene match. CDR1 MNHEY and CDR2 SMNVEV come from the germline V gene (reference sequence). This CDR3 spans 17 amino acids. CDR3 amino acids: CASRTRTGRSGANVLTF. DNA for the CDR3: TGTGCCAGCAGGACCCGGACAGGACGCTCTGGGGCCAACGTCCTGACTTTC.

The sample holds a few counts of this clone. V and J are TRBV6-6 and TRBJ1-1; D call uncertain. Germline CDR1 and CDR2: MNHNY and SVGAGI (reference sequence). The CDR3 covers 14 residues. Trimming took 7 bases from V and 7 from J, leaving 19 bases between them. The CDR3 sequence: CASKAGGAMDEAFF. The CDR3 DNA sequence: TGTGCCAGCAAAGCGGGTGGAGCGATGGATGAAGCTTTCTTT.

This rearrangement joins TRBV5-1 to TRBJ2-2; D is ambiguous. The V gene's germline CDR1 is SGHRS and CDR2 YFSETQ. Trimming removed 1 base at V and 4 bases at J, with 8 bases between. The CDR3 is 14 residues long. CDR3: CASSLSLFTGELFF. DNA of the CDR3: TGCGCCAGCAGCTTGTCACTTTTCACCGGGGAGCTGTTTTTT. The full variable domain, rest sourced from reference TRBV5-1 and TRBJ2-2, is KAGVTQTPRYLIKTRGQQVTLSCSPISGHRSVSWYQQTPGQGLQFLFEYFSETQRNKGNFPGRFSGRQFSNSRSEMNVSTLELGDSALYLCASSLSLFTGELFFGEGSRLTVL.

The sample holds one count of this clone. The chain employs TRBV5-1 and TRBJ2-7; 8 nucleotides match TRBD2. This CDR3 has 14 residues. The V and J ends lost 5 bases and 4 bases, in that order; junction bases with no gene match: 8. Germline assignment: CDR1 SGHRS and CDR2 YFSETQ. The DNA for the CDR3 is TGCGCCAGCAGTGCGGGAGGAACCCTTTACGAGCAGTACTTC. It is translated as CASSAGGTLYEQYF. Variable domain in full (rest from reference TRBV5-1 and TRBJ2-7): KAGVTQTPRYLIKTRGQQVTLSCSPISGHRSVSWYQQTPGQGLQFLFEYFSETQRNKGNFPGRFSGRQFSNSRSEMNVSTLELGDSALYLCASSAGGTLYEQYFGPGTRLTVT.

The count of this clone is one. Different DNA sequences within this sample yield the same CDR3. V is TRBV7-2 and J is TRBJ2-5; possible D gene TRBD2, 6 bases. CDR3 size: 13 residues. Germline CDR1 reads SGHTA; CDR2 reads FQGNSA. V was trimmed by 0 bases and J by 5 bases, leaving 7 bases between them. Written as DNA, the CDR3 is TGTGCCAGCAGCTTAGCGGGAGGCGAGACCCAGTACTTC. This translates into CASSLAGGETQYF. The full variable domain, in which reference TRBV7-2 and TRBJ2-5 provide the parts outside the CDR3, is GAGVSQSPSNKVTEKGKDVELRCDPISGHTALYWYRQSLGQGLEFLIYFQGNSAPDKSGLPSDRFSAERTGGSVSTLTIQRTQQEDSAVYLCASSLAGGETQYFGPGTRLLVL.

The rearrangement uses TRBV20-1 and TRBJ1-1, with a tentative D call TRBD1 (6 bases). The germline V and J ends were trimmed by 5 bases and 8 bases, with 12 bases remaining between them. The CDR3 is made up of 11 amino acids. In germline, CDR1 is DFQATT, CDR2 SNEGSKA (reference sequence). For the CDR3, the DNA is TGCAGTGCTCGGTGGACAGTCGAAGCTTTCTTT. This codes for CSARWTVEAFF.

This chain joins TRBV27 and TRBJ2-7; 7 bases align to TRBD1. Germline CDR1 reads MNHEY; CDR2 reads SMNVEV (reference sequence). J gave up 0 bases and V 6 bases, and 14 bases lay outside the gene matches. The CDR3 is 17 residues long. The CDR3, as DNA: TGTGCCAGCAGCCCGAGAACCGGGACAGAAAGCTCCTACGAGCAGTACTTC. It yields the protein CASSPRTGTESSYEQYF.

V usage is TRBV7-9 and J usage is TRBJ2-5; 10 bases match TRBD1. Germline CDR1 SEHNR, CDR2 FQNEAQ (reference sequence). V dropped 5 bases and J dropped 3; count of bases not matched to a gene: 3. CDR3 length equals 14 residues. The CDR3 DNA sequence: TGTGCCAGCAGCCCCGGGACAGGGGAAGAGACCCAGTACTTC. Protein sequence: CASSPGTGEETQYF.

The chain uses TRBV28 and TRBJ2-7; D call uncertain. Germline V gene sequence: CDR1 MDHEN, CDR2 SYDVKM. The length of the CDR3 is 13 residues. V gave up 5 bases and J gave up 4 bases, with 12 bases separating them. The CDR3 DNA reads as TGTGCCAGCAGTCAAATTACGACATACGAGCAGTACTTC. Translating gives CASSQITTYEQYF.

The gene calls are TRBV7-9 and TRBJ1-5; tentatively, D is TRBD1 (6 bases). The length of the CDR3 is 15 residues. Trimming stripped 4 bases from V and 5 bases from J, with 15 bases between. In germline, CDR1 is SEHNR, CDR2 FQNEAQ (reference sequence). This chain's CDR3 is CASSSYRDGHQPQHF. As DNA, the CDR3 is TGTGCCAGCAGCTCCTACAGGGATGGACATCAGCCCCAGCATTTT.

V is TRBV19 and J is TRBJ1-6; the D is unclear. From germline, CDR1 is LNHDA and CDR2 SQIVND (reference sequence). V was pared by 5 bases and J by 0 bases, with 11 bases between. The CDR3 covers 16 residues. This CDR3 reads CASSSPGSSYNSPLHF. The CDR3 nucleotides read TGTGCCAGTAGTTCCCCGGGAAGCTCCTATAATTCACCCCTCCACTTT.

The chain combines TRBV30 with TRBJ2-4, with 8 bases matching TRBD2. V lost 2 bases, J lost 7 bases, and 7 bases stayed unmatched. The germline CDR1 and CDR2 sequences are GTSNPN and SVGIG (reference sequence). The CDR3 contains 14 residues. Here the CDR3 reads CAWSKGTSYNIQYF. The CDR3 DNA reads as TGTGCCTGGAGTAAGGGGACTAGTTATAACATTCAGTACTTC. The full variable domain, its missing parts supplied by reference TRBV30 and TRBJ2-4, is SQTIHQWPATLVQPVGSPLSLECTVEGTSNPNLYWYRQAAGRGLQLLFYSVGIGQISSEVPQNLSASRPQDRQFILSSKKLLLSDSGFYLCAWSKGTSYNIQYFGAGTRLSVL.

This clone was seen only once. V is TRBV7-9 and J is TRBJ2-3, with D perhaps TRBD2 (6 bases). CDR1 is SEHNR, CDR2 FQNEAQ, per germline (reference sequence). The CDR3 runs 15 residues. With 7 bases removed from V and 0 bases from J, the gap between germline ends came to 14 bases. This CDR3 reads CASNPGRGSTDTQYF. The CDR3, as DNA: TGTGCCAGCAACCCGGGGCGGGGCAGCACAGATACGCAGTATTTT.

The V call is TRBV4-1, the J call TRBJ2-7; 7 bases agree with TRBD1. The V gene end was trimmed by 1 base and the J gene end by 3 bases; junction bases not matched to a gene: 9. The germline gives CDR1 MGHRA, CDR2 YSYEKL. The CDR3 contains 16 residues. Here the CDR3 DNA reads TGCGCCAGCAGCCAAGGAACAGGGGTGGGGTACTACGAGCAGTACTTC. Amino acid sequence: CASSQGTGVGYYEQYF.

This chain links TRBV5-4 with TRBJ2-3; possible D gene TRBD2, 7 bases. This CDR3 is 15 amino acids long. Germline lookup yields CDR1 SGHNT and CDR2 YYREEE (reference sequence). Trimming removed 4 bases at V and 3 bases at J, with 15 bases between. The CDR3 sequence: CASSLRGGSTDTQYF. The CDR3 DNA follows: TGTGCCAGCAGCCTAAGGGGGGGGTCGACAGATACGCAGTATTTT.